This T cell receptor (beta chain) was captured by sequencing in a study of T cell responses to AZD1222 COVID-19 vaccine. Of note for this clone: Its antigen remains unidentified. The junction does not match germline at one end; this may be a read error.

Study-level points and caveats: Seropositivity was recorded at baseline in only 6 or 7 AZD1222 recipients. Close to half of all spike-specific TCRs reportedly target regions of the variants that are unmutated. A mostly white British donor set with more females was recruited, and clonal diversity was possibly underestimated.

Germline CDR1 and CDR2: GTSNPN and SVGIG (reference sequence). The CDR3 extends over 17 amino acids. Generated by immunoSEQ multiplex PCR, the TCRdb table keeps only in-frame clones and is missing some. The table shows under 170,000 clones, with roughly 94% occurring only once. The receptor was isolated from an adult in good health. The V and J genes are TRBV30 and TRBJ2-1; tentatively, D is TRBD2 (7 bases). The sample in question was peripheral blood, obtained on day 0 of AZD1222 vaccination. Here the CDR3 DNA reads TGTGCCGGGAGGGGGACATTGTCCCCCGGACCGGCGTATGAGCAGTTCTTC. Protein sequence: CAGRGTLSPGPAYEQFF. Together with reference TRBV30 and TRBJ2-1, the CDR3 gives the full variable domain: SQTIHQWPATLVQPVGSPLSLECTVEGTSNPNLYWYRQAAGRGLQLLFYSVGIGQISSEVPQNLSASRPQDRQFILSSKKLLLSDSGFYLCAGRGTLSPGPAYEQFFGPGTRLTVL.